The sequence of this T cell receptor beta chain was determined in a study of PD-1 blockade in mismatch repair-deficient tumors. As for the study in general: All were previously treated, progressing patients with about twelve mismatch repair-deficient cancer types. Overall study findings and caveats: After pembrolizumab, tumor-resident clones rose rapidly, then generally contracted before radiologic responses.

Trimming cost V 2 bases and J 2 bases; bases outside gene matches: 4. This CDR3 region has 15 residues. CDR1 and CDR2 (germline): SNHLY, FYNNEI. The TCR-sequenced patients were a few responders to pembrolizumab. This clone was found a few times. The antigen is not known. Measured with immunoSEQ multiplex PCR; TCRdb has only the in-frame clones, and not every one. The sample shows around 17,000 clones, about 80% of them seen only once. This clonotype was obtained from an adult with mismatch repair-deficient cancer. J is TRBJ2-7 and V is TRBV2; the match to TRBD1 covers 9 bases. The specimen was PBMCs, collected less than 25 weeks after starting pembrolizumab. CDR3 bases: TGTGCCAGCAGTGAACCCGGACAGGGGACCTACGAGCAGTACTTC. Its protein is CASSEPGQGTYEQYF.